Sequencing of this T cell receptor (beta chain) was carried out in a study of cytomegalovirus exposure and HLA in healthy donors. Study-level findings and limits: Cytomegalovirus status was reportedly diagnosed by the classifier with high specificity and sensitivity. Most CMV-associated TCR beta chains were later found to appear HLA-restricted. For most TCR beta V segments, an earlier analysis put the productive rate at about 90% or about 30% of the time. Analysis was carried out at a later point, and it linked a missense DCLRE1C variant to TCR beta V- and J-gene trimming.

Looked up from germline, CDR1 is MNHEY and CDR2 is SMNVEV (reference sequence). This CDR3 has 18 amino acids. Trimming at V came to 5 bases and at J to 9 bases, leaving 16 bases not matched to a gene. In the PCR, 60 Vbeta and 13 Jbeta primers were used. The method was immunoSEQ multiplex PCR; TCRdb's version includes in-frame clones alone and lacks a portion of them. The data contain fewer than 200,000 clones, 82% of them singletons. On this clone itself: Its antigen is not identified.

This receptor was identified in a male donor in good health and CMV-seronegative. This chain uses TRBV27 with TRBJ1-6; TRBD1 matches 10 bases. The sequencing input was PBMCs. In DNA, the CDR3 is TGTGCCAGCAGTCCCCCGGGACAGGGGCTGGTTAATGGTTCACCCCTCCACTTT. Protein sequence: CASSPPGQGLVNGSPLHF.